The clone carrying this TCR beta chain appeared a single time. The antigen remains unidentified. Trimming took 3 bases from V and 0 from J, leaving 12 bases between them. The length of the CDR3 is 15 residues. The germline V gene has CDR1 MDHEN and CDR2 SYDVKM. This entry comes from a study of radiotherapy plus CTLA-4 blockade in lung cancer. Study information: With approximately 30% of patients having disease control, objective responses were seen in roughly 18%. General study points: Response, reportedly, was best predicted by interferon-beta along with early blood T cell clone dynamics. Peripheral blood showed expansion of tumor-derived TCR clones after radiotherapy and ipilimumab.

Chemo-refractory metastatic non-small-cell lung cancer patients were treated with focal radiation plus CTLA-4 blockade with ipilimumab. Produced via immunoSEQ multiplex PCR; TCRdb's table is partial and in-frame only. The table shows about 72,000 clones, with about 83% occurring only once. This clonotype was obtained from a human donor with non-small cell lung cancer who had a partial response to radiotherapy plus ipilimumab. V gene TRBV28 combines with J gene TRBJ2-7, with D tentatively TRBD1 (5 bases). The input for sequencing was peripheral blood, taken from a patient treated with radiotherapy plus ipilimumab. In DNA form, the CDR3 reads TGTGCCAGCAGTTTGGGGCAGGAGAACTCCTACGAGCAGTACTTC. This sequence encodes CASSLGQENSYEQYF.